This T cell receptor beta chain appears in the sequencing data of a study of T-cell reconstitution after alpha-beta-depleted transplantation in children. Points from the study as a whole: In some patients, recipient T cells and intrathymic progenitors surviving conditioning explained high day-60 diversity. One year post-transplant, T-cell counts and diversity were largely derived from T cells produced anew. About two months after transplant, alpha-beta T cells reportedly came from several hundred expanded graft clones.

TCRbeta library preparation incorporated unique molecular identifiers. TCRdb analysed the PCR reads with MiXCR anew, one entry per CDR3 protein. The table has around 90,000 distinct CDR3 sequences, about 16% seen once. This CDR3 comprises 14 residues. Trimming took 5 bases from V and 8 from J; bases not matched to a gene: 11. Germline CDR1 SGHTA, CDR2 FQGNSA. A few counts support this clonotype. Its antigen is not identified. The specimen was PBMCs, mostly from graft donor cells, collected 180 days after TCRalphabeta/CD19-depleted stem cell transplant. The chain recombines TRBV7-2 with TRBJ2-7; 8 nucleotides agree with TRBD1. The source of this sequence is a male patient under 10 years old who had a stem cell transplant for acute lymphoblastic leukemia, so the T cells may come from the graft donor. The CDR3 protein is CASSRQGPLEKQYF. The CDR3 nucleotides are TGTGCCAGCAGCCGACAGGGGCCCCTAGAGAAGCAGTACTTC.